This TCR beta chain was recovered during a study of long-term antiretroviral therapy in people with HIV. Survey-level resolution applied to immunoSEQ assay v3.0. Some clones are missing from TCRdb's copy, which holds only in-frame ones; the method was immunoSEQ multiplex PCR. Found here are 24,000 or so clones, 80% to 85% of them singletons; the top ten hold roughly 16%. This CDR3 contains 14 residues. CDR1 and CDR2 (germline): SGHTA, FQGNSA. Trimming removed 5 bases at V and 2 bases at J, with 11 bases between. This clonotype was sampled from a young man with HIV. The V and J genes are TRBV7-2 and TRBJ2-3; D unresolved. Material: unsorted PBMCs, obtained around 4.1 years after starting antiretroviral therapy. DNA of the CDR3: TGTGCCAGCAGCAGAACCTTCCCCACAGATACGCAGTATTTT. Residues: CASSRTFPTDTQYF.